Below, one TCR beta chain is given with its context. These data are taken from a study of OX40 agonist ivuxolimab in advanced cancers. Method: immunoSEQ multiplex PCR; TCRdb's copy keeps in-frame clones and lacks some. The data show tens of thousands of clones, with around nine tenths seen just once and 0.3% to 0.35% held by the top ten. The V and J ends lost 7 bases and 0 bases respectively, with 12 bases between them. Germline CDR1 reads SNHLY; CDR2 reads FYNNEI. This CDR3 comprises 15 residues. This sample comprised CD4+ or CD8+ T cells sorted from blood, obtained in a trial of the OX40 agonist ivuxolimab. The gene calls are TRBV2 and TRBJ2-2, with D possibly matching TRBD1 (5 bases). This TCR derives from an adult with an advanced solid tumor such as melanoma, head and neck, liver or kidney cancer. CDR3 DNA sequence: TGTGCCAGCAAGGTCCAGGGTTCGAACACCGGGGAGCTGTTTTTT. It is translated as CASKVQGSNTGELFF.